The 2 T cell receptor beta chains below come from one sample, sequenced in a study of graft-versus-host responses after intestinal transplantation. This table comes from immunoSEQ multiplex PCR, and its TCRdb copy is limited to in-frame clones, with some not included. The sample shows approximately 100,000 clones, about 88% of them seen only once. These receptors have no known antigen. The sequencing here drew on unstimulated CD4+ T cells sorted from spleen or lymph node cells, taken before intestinal transplant. The source of these receptors is a human donor who received an intestinal transplant.

The chain links TRBV5-1 to TRBJ2-5; no firm D call. This CDR3 region has 14 residues. Germline loops: CDR1 SGHRS, CDR2 YFSETQ. V shed 0 bases and J shed 1 base, with 7 bases lying between them. The CDR3 sequence: CASSLVVGQETQYF. CDR3 nucleotides: TGCGCCAGCAGCTTGGTTGTAGGCCAAGAGACCCAGTACTTC.

V is TRBV6-5 and J is TRBJ1-4; D possibly corresponds to TRBD1 (6 bases). Germline V lookup: CDR1 MNHEY, CDR2 SVGAGI. The V gene lost 6 bases and the J gene lost 5 bases, with 16 bases spanning the gap. CDR3 length equals 15 residues. DNA for the CDR3: TGTGCCAGCAGATCCCCCCGGGGGGCAAATGAAAAACTGTTTTTT. Its protein is CASRSPRGANEKLFF.